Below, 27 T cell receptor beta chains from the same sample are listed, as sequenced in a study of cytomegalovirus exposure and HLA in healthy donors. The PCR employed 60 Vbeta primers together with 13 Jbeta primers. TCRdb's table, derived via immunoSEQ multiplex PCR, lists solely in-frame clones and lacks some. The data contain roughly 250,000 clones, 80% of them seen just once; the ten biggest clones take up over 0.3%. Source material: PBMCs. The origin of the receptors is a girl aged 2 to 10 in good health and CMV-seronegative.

The CDR3 DNA sequence: TGTGCCAGCAGCAAGCTTTATAATTCACCCCTCCACTTT. Its protein is CASSKLYNSPLHF. This chain connects TRBV6-4 to TRBJ1-6; no reliable D call. Germline assignment: CDR1 MRHNA and CDR2 SNTAGT. The CDR3 has 13 amino acids. V was trimmed by 6 bases and J by 4 bases, leaving 7 bases between them.

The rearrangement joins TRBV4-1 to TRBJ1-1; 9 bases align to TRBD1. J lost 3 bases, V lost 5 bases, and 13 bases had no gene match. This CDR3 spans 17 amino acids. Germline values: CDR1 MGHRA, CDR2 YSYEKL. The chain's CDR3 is CASSSRTGAYLHTEAFF. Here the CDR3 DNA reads TGCGCCAGCAGCTCCAGGACAGGGGCGTATTTGCACACTGAAGCTTTCTTT.

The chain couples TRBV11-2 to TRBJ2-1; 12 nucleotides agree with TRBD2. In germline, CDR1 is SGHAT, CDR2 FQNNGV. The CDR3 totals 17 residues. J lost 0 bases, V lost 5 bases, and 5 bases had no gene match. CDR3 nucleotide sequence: TGTGCCAGCAGCCTACTAGCGGGAGGTCGCTCCTACAATGAGCAGTTCTTC. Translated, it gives CASSLLAGGRSYNEQFF. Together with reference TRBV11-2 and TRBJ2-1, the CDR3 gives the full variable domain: EAGVAQSPRYKIIEKRQSVAFWCNPISGHATLYWYQQILGQGPKLLIQFQNNGVVDDSQLPKDRFSAERLKGVDSTLKIQPAKLEDSAVYLCASSLLAGGRSYNEQFFGPGTRLTVL.

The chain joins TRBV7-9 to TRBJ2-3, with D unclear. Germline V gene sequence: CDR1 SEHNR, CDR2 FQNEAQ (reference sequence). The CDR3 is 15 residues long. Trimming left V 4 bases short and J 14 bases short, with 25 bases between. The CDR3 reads CASSSRILSLQATYF. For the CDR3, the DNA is TGTGCCAGCAGCTCACGAATACTTTCACTCCAGGCCACGTATTTT.

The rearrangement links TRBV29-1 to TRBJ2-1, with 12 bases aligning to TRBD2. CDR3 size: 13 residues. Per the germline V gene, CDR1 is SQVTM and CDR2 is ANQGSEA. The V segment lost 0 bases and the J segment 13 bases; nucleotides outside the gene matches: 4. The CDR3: CSVEDRLAGVQFF. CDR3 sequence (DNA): TGCAGCGTTGAAGATCGACTAGCGGGAGTACAGTTCTTC.

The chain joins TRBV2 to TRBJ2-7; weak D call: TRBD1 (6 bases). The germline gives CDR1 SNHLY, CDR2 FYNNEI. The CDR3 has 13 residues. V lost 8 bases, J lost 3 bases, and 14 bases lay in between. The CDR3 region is CASDKGHYYEQYF. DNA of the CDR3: TGTGCCAGCGATAAGGGACACTACTACGAGCAGTACTTC. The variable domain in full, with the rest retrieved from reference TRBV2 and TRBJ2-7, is EPEVTQTPSHQVTQMGQEVILRCVPISNHLYFYWYRQILGQKVEFLVSFYNNEISEKSEIFDDQFSVERPDGSNFTLKIRSTKLEDSAMYFCASDKGHYYEQYFGPGTRLTVT.

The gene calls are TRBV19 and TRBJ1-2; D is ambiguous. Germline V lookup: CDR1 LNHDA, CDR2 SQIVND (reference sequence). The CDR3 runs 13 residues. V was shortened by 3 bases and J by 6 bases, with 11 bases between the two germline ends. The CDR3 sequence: CASSIRFVDGYTF. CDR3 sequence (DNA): TGTGCCAGTAGTATTCGGTTCGTGGATGGCTACACCTTC.

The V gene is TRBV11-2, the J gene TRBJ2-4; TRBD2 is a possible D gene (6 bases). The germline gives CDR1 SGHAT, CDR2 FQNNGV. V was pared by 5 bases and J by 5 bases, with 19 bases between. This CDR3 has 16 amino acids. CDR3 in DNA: TGTGCCAGCAGCCAAGGCGGCGGGATAGGGGAAAACATTCAGTACTTC. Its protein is CASSQGGGIGENIQYF.

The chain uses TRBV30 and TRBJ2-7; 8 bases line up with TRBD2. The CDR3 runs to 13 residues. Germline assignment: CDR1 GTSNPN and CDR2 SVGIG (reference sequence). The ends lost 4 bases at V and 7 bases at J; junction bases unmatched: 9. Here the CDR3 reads CAWKRREGREQYF. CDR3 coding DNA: TGTGCCTGGAAGAGACGGGAGGGCCGTGAGCAGTACTTC.

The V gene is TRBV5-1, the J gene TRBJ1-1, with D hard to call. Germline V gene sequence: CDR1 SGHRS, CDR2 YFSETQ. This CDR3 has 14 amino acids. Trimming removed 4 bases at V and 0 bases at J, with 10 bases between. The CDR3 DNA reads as TGCGCCAGCAGCGGAGGACGGTTGAACACTGAAGCTTTCTTT. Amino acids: CASSGGRLNTEAFF.

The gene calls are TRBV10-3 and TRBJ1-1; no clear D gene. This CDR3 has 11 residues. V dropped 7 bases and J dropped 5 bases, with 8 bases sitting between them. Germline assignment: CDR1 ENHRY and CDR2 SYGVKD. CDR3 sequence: CAIISGTEAFF. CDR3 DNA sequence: TGTGCCATCATTTCGGGTACTGAAGCTTTCTTT.

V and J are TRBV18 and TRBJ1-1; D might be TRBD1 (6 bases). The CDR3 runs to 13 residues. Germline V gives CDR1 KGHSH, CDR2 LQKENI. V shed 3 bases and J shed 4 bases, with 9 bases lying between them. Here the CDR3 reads CASSPQGPTEAFF. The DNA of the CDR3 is TGTGCCAGCTCACCTCAGGGGCCCACTGAAGCTTTCTTT.

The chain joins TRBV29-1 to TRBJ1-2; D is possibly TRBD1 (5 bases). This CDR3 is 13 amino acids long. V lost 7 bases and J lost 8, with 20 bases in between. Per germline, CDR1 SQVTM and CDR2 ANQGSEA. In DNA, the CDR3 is TGCAGCGCCAAAAGTCGACAGTCAGCCGGCTACACCTTC. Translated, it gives CSAKSRQSAGYTF.

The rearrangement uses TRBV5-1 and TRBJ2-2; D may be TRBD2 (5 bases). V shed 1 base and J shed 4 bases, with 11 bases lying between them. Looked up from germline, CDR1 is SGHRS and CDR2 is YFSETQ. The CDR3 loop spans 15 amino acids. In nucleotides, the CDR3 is TGCGCCAGCAGCTTGCAAGCGGAGTTCACCGGGGAGCTGTTTTTT. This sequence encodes CASSLQAEFTGELFF.

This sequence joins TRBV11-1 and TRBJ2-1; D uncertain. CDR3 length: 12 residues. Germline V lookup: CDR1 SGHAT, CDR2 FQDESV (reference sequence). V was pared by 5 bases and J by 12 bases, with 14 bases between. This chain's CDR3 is CASSPLEPLQFF. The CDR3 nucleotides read TGTGCCAGCAGCCCTCTAGAACCTCTGCAGTTCTTC.

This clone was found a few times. CDR3 sequence (DNA): TGTGCCAGCAGCCCCGAGTCGGGGAGAAATGAGCAGTTCTTC. Protein sequence: CASSPESGRNEQFF. J is TRBJ2-1 and V is TRBV7-3; D might be TRBD2 (5 bases). Trimming shortened V by 5 bases and J by 7 bases, and 15 bases separated the two germline ends. The germline V gene encodes CDR1 SGHTA and CDR2 FQGTGA. The CDR3 covers 14 residues.

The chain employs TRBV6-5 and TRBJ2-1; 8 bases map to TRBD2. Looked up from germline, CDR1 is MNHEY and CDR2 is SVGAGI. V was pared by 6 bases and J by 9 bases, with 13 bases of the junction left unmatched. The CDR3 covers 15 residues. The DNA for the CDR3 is TGTGCCAGCAGCTCGGGGACTAGTCATGGCCGTGAGCAGTTCTTC. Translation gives CASSSGTSHGREQFF.

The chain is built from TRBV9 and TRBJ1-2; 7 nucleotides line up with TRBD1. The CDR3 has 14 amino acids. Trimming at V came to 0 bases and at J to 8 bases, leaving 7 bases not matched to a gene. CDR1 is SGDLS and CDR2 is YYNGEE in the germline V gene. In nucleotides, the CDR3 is TGTGCCAGCAGCGTAGTTGACAGGGTAGAAGGCTACACCTTC. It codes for CASSVVDRVEGYTF.

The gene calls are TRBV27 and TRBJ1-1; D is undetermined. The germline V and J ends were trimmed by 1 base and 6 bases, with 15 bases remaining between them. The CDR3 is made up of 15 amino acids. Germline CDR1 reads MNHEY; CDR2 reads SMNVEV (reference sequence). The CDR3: CASSLLGPPGAEAFF. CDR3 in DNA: TGTGCCAGCAGTTTATTGGGCCCCCCTGGCGCTGAAGCTTTCTTT.

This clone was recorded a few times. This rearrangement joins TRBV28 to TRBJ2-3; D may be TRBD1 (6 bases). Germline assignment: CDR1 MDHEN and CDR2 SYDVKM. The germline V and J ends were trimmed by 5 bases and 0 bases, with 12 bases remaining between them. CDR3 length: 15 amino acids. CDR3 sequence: CASSGQFRSTDTQYF. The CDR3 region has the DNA TGTGCCAGCAGTGGACAGTTCCGCAGCACAGATACGCAGTATTTT.

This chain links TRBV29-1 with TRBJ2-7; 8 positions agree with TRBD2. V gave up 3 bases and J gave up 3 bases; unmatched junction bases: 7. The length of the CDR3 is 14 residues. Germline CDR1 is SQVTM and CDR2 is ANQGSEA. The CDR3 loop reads CSVETSGSFYEQYF. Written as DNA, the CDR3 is TGCAGCGTTGAGACCAGCGGGAGTTTCTACGAGCAGTACTTC.

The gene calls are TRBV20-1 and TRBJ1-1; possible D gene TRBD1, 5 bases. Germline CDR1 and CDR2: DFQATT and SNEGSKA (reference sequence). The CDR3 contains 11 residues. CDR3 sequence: CRAGRGTEAFF. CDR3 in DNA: TGCAGGGCAGGGCGGGGGACTGAAGCTTTCTTT.

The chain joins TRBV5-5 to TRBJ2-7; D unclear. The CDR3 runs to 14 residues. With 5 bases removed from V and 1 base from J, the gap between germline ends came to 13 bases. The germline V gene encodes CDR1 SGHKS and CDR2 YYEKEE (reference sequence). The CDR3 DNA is TGTGCCAGCAGTCCCTGGGCGATATCCTACGAGCAGTACTTC. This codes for CASSPWAISYEQYF.

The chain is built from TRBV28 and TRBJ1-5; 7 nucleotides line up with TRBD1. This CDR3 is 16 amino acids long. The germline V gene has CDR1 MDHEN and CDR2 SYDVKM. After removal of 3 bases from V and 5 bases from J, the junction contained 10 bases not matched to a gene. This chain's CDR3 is CASSFPGQAHHQPQHF. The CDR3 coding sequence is TGTGCCAGCAGTTTCCCCGGACAGGCCCACCATCAGCCCCAGCATTTT.

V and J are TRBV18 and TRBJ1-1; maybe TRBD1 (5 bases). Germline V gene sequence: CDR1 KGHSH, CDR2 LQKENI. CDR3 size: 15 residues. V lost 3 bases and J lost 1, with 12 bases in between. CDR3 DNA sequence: TGTGCCAGCTCACCGCAGGGTTACGCGAACACTGAAGCTTTCTTT. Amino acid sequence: CASSPQGYANTEAFF.

The DNA for the CDR3 is TGTGCCAGCAGCTTGGCCATGGCCAGCTCCTACAATGAGCAGTTCTTC. This encodes CASSLAMASSYNEQFF. The V call is TRBV5-6, the J call TRBJ2-1; D uncertain. Germline V gene lookup returns CDR1 SGHDT and CDR2 YYEEEE. The ends were cut back, 0 bases at V and 0 bases at J, with 10 bases in the middle. The CDR3 loop spans 16 amino acids.

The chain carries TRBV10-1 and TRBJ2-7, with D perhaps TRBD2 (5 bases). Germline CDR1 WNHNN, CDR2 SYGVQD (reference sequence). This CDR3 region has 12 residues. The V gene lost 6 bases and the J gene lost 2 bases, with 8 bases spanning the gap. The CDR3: CASSPGTYEQYF. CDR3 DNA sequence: TGCGCCAGCAGCCCCGGGACCTACGAGCAGTACTTC.